This TCR beta chain emerged from a study of cytomegalovirus exposure and HLA in healthy donors. This clone was observed a handful of times. Its target is not known. All the people who gave samples were healthy bone marrow donors. The PCR was carried out with 60 Vbeta primers and 13 Jbeta primers. In the source study's methods: An analysis that came later counted 80 million or so unique TCR beta chains, around 10 million shared. Libraries were prepared by immunoSEQ multiplex PCR; TCRdb keeps only in-frame clonotypes and omits some of them. The V and J calls and clone size come from that table; D and trimming were worked out from the DNA. This table has about 170,000 clones, 73% appearing once. Germline loops: CDR1 LNHDA, CDR2 SQIVND (reference sequence). The CDR3 consists of 15 residues. The V and J ends lost 9 bases and 3 bases, in that order; junction bases with no gene match: 11. Study-wide points: Usually a TCR sequence was rare, but some public TCRs were found in many donors.

This chain uses TRBV19 with TRBJ1-2; 9 positions match TRBD1. The receptor was isolated from a woman aged 18-30 years in good health and CMV-seropositive. The sequenced sample consisted of PBMCs. The CDR3 sequence: CAREPGQGPDYGYTF. The CDR3 DNA sequence: TGTGCCAGGGAACCTGGACAGGGGCCGGACTATGGCTACACCTTC.